This TCR beta chain is drawn from a study of blood T cell repertoires in COVID-19. Study-level background: Acute and convalescent COVID-19 samples came from the United States, Italy and Spain. T cells, B-cell-depleted T cells, or PBMCs supplied cDNA or gDNA.

As processed by the authors: Estimates of nucleated cell counts were drawn from the amplification of reference gene primers. Clones were read by immunoSEQ multiplex PCR, and TCRdb kept only the in-frame ones, dropping some. The V and J calls and the clone size are those of that table, but D and trimming were determined from the DNA. The sample records about 250,000 clones, around 88% being singletons. Germline V lookup: CDR1 SGHRS, CDR2 YFSETQ. Trimming removed 4 bases from V and 4 bases from J; junction bases left unmatched: 14. The CDR3 runs to 16 residues. The genes are TRBV5-1 and TRBJ2-7; 7 bases match TRBD1. The clonotype originates from a woman younger than 45 with COVID-19, enrolled during active disease. Sequenced sample: peripheral blood. CDR3 nucleotide sequence: TGCGCCAGCAGCAGAGACAGGGATTGGGCTTGGTACGAGCAGTACTTC. Translated, it gives CASSRDRDWAWYEQYF.